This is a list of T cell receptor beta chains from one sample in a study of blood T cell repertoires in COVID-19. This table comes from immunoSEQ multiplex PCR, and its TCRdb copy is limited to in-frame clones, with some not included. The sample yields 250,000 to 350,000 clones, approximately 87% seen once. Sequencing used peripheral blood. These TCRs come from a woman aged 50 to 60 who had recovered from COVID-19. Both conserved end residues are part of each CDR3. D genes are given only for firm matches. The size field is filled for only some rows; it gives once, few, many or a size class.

CDR3nt: TGTGCCAGCTCATCGCAACGACAGGGGGCAGGGGAGTACTTC
CDR3aa: CASSSQRQGAGEYF
abundance: -
v_gene: TRBV18
d_gene: TRBD1
j_gene: TRBJ2-7

CDR3nt: TGTGCCAGCAGCAAAGCCTCAAGCGGGGACCAGAACGAGCAGTACTTC
CDR3aa: CASSKASSGDQNEQYF
abundance: -
v_gene: TRBV21-1
d_gene: -
j_gene: TRBJ2-7

CDR3nt: TGCGCCAGCAGGCCAACGAGGGGGATCTATGGCTACACCTTC
CDR3aa: CASRPTRGIYGYTF
abundance: -
v_gene: TRBV4-3
d_gene: -
j_gene: TRBJ1-2

CDR3nt: TGTGCCAGCAGCTTACACGGCGGGGGGATCCAAGAGACCCAGTACTTC
CDR3aa: CASSLHGGGIQETQYF
abundance: once
v_gene: TRBV11-2
d_gene: TRBD2
j_gene: TRBJ2-5

CDR3nt: TGTGCCAGCAGCTTAGACGGTTCACAGGGAACGGAGACCCAGTACTTC
CDR3aa: CASSLDGSQGTETQYF
abundance: -
v_gene: TRBV11-3
d_gene: -
j_gene: TRBJ2-5

CDR3nt: TGTGCCAGCAGCGATGGGGGGGCTGGGGAAAAACTGTTTTTT
CDR3aa: CASSDGGAGEKLFF
abundance: -
v_gene: TRBV9
d_gene: -
j_gene: TRBJ1-4

CDR3nt: TGTGCCAGCAGGTCTGCGGGAGGAGTGGAGACCCAGTACTTC
CDR3aa: CASRSAGGVETQYF
abundance: -
v_gene: TRBV11-2
d_gene: TRBD2
j_gene: TRBJ2-5

CDR3nt: TGTGCCAGCAGCTTAGCTCCGGGAAGTCGGGACTTCCCCTACGAGCAGTACTTC
CDR3aa: CASSLAPGSRDFPYEQYF
abundance: -
v_gene: TRBV7-8
d_gene: -
j_gene: TRBJ2-7

CDR3nt: TGTGCCAGCAGTTCCGCCAGGGAGGGTCACGAGCAGTACTTC
CDR3aa: CASSSAREGHEQYF
abundance: -
v_gene: TRBV6-6
d_gene: TRBD2
j_gene: TRBJ2-7

CDR3nt: TGTGCCAGCAGCCAGAACAGGGAGTCTGAAGCTTTCTTT
CDR3aa: CASSQNRESEAFF
abundance: -
v_gene: TRBV3-1/TRBV3-2
d_gene: -
j_gene: TRBJ1-1

CDR3nt: TGTGCCAGTAGTAGTTCGCCCGGGGGCAATCAGCCCCAGCATTTT
CDR3aa: CASSSSPGGNQPQHF
abundance: -
v_gene: TRBV19
d_gene: -
j_gene: TRBJ1-5

CDR3nt: TGTGCCAGCAGTGTATTTGCAGGGGGAAATGAGCAGTTCTTC
CDR3aa: CASSVFAGGNEQFF
abundance: -
v_gene: TRBV2
d_gene: TRBD1
j_gene: TRBJ2-1

CDR3nt: TGTGCCAGCAGCCCAGAACCGGGAACCAACTATGGCTACACCTTC
CDR3aa: CASSPEPGTNYGYTF
abundance: -
v_gene: TRBV9
d_gene: -
j_gene: TRBJ1-2

CDR3nt: TGCGCCAGCAGCTGGCGGGAGACCCAGTACTTC
CDR3aa: CASSWRETQYF
abundance: once
v_gene: TRBV5-1
d_gene: -
j_gene: TRBJ2-5

CDR3nt: TGTGCCAGCAGCGTAGATAGTGGAGCGCAGTATTTT
CDR3aa: CASSVDSGAQYF
abundance: -
v_gene: TRBV9
d_gene: -
j_gene: TRBJ2-3

CDR3nt: TGTGCCAGTAGTAAGCGCTTCACCTACAATGAGCAGTTCTTC
CDR3aa: CASSKRFTYNEQFF
abundance: -
v_gene: TRBV19
d_gene: -
j_gene: TRBJ2-1

CDR3nt: TGTGCCAGCCTGGGACAGAACTCCTACGAGCAGTACTTC
CDR3aa: CASLGQNSYEQYF
abundance: -
v_gene: TRBV28
d_gene: TRBD1
j_gene: TRBJ2-7

CDR3nt: TGCGCCAGCAGCCTACGGACTAGCGGGAGAAACTCCTACTACGAGCAGTACTTC
CDR3aa: CASSLRTSGRNSYYEQYF
abundance: -
v_gene: TRBV5-1
d_gene: TRBD2
j_gene: TRBJ2-7

CDR3nt: TGTGCCAGTAGCTCAGGGTACGGCAGCAATCAGCCCCAGCATTTT
CDR3aa: CASSSGYGSNQPQHF
abundance: -
v_gene: TRBV19
d_gene: -
j_gene: TRBJ1-5

CDR3nt: TGTGCCAGCAGCTTAACGGACGGGGCCTACGAGCAGTACTTC
CDR3aa: CASSLTDGAYEQYF
abundance: -
v_gene: TRBV11-2
d_gene: -
j_gene: TRBJ2-7

CDR3nt: TGTGCCAGCAGCGTATCAGGGGATAGCAATCAGCCCCAGCATTTT
CDR3aa: CASSVSGDSNQPQHF
abundance: few
v_gene: TRBV9
d_gene: -
j_gene: TRBJ1-5

CDR3nt: TGTGCCAGCAGCTTGGCCGGACAGTACTCAACTAATGAAAAACTGTTTTTT
CDR3aa: CASSLAGQYSTNEKLFF
abundance: -
v_gene: TRBV5-8
d_gene: -
j_gene: TRBJ1-4

CDR3nt: TGTGCCAGCAGTTTTCGCCCGGGGGAAAAACTGTTTTTT
CDR3aa: CASSFRPGEKLFF
abundance: -
v_gene: TRBV28
d_gene: -
j_gene: TRBJ1-4

CDR3nt: TGTGCCAGCAGCCCCGACTGGAACACTGAAGCTTTCTTT
CDR3aa: CASSPDWNTEAFF
abundance: -
v_gene: TRBV11-2
d_gene: -
j_gene: TRBJ1-1

CDR3nt: TGTGCCAGTAGTGTCGGACTAGCGGGCAACAATGAGCAGTTCTTC
CDR3aa: CASSVGLAGNNEQFF
abundance: few
v_gene: TRBV19
d_gene: TRBD2
j_gene: TRBJ2-1

CDR3nt: TGTGCCAGCAGCGTGGGACTAGCAGGCGGGGAGCTGTTTTTT
CDR3aa: CASSVGLAGGELFF
abundance: once
v_gene: TRBV7-6
d_gene: TRBD2
j_gene: TRBJ2-2

CDR3nt: TGCGCCAGCAGCTTGGCCGGGTCCAACACTGAAGCTTTCTTT
CDR3aa: CASSLAGSNTEAFF
abundance: -
v_gene: TRBV5-1
d_gene: -
j_gene: TRBJ1-1

CDR3nt: TGTGCCAGCACGCCCTTTTGGCGGGGGGAGAGCACAGATACGCAGTATTTT
CDR3aa: CASTPFWRGESTDTQYF
abundance: -
v_gene: TRBV7-2
d_gene: TRBD2
j_gene: TRBJ2-3

CDR3nt: TGTGCCACCAGAACTACAGGGGCCAGGGGTAATGGCCAGTACTTC
CDR3aa: CATRTTGARGNGQYF
abundance: -
v_gene: TRBV15
d_gene: TRBD1
j_gene: TRBJ2-5

CDR3nt: TGTGCCAGCAGCTTATATACAGGGGGGGTTGACACCATATATTTT
CDR3aa: CASSLYTGGVDTIYF
abundance: -
v_gene: TRBV7-2
d_gene: TRBD1
j_gene: TRBJ1-3

CDR3nt: TGTGCCAGCAGCCAAGATGATTCAGGGAACAATGAGCAGTTCTTC
CDR3aa: CASSQDDSGNNEQFF
abundance: -
v_gene: TRBV3-1/TRBV3-2
d_gene: -
j_gene: TRBJ2-1

CDR3nt: TGTGCCAGCAGTTTGGGGAGTATCGGCCTGGGCTACACCTTC
CDR3aa: CASSLGSIGLGYTF
abundance: -
v_gene: TRBV6-5
d_gene: -
j_gene: TRBJ1-2

CDR3nt: TGCAGTGCTAGTTCGGGGGGTCGGGAGCAGTTCTTC
CDR3aa: CSASSGGREQFF
abundance: once
v_gene: TRBV20-1
d_gene: TRBD2
j_gene: TRBJ2-1

CDR3nt: TGTGCCAGCAGTCCGGGACAGGGGGCGAATAATGAAAAACTGTTTTTT
CDR3aa: CASSPGQGANNEKLFF
abundance: -
v_gene: TRBV28
d_gene: TRBD1
j_gene: TRBJ1-4

CDR3nt: TGTGCCAGCAGCGCAGGGTTTAGCAATCAGCCCCAGCATTTT
CDR3aa: CASSAGFSNQPQHF
abundance: -
v_gene: TRBV2
d_gene: -
j_gene: TRBJ1-5

CDR3nt: TGTGCCAGCAACTCCCCGGGTCGCAACACTGAAGCTTTCTTT
CDR3aa: CASNSPGRNTEAFF
abundance: -
v_gene: TRBV6-5
d_gene: -
j_gene: TRBJ1-1

CDR3nt: TGTGCCAGCAGCCCTGACAGGGTTAATTCTGAAGCTTTCTTT
CDR3aa: CASSPDRVNSEAFF
abundance: -
v_gene: TRBV7-9
d_gene: TRBD1
j_gene: TRBJ1-1

CDR3nt: TGTGCCAGCAGTTCAGGGTACAATCAGCCCCAGCATTTT
CDR3aa: CASSSGYNQPQHF
abundance: -
v_gene: TRBV12-3/TRBV12-4
d_gene: -
j_gene: TRBJ1-5

CDR3nt: TGCAGTGCTAGAGTGTATGAGCAGTACTTC
CDR3aa: CSARVYEQYF
abundance: -
v_gene: TRBV20-1
d_gene: -
j_gene: TRBJ2-7

CDR3nt: TGTGCCAGCAGCCCGTCGTTGTTTGGGAGTGAAAAACTGTTTTTT
CDR3aa: CASSPSLFGSEKLFF
abundance: -
v_gene: TRBV7-2
d_gene: -
j_gene: TRBJ1-4

CDR3nt: TGCGCCAGCAGCCAAGGAACAGGGCGACATTCCTATGGCTACACCTTC
CDR3aa: CASSQGTGRHSYGYTF
abundance: -
v_gene: TRBV4-3
d_gene: -
j_gene: TRBJ1-2

CDR3nt: TGTGCCACCCACAGGGCTAGCAATCAGCCCCAGCATTTT
CDR3aa: CATHRASNQPQHF
abundance: -
v_gene: TRBV10-3
d_gene: -
j_gene: TRBJ1-5

CDR3nt: TGTGCCAGCAGCCATACGCTATCCCCTACTAGCGGGAGGGGCAATGAGCAGTTCTTC
CDR3aa: CASSHTLSPTSGRGNEQFF
abundance: few
v_gene: TRBV3-1/TRBV3-2
d_gene: TRBD2
j_gene: TRBJ2-1

CDR3nt: TGCGCCAGCAGCCAAGATTGGACAGAGACTAACTATGGCTACACCTTC
CDR3aa: CASSQDWTETNYGYTF
abundance: -
v_gene: TRBV4-3
d_gene: -
j_gene: TRBJ1-2

CDR3nt: TGTGCCAGCAGCGTAGGACTAGCGGAAGCCTACGAGCAGTACTTC
CDR3aa: CASSVGLAEAYEQYF
abundance: once
v_gene: TRBV9
d_gene: TRBD2
j_gene: TRBJ2-7

CDR3nt: TGTGCCAGCAGTGAATTGAGCTACAATGAGCAGTTCTTC
CDR3aa: CASSELSYNEQFF
abundance: -
v_gene: TRBV25-1
d_gene: -
j_gene: TRBJ2-1

CDR3nt: TGTGCCAGTAGTATAATACCCGGGACTAGCGGGCCGGGTCATGAGCAGTTCTTC
CDR3aa: CASSIIPGTSGPGHEQFF
abundance: -
v_gene: TRBV19
d_gene: TRBD2
j_gene: TRBJ2-1

CDR3nt: TGTGCCAACTTTTTGACAGGGAACACCGGGGAGCTGTTTTTT
CDR3aa: CANFLTGNTGELFF
abundance: -
v_gene: TRBV6-4
d_gene: -
j_gene: TRBJ2-2

CDR3nt: TGTGCCAGCAGCTTAGGGGACAGGGGACGGAACACTGAAGCTTTCTTT
CDR3aa: CASSLGDRGRNTEAFF
abundance: -
v_gene: TRBV13
d_gene: TRBD1
j_gene: TRBJ1-1

CDR3nt: TGCGCCAGCAGCCAAGAAGTCGGACATAACTCCTACGAGCAGTACTTC
CDR3aa: CASSQEVGHNSYEQYF
abundance: -
v_gene: TRBV4-1
d_gene: -
j_gene: TRBJ2-7

CDR3nt: TGTGCCAGTAGTATTGGAGGCGTTCTCAATCAGCCCCAGCATTTT
CDR3aa: CASSIGGVLNQPQHF
abundance: few
v_gene: TRBV19
d_gene: -
j_gene: TRBJ1-5

CDR3nt: TGTGCCAGCAGCTTAGGTTTAGCGGGTACCTACGAGCAGTACTTC
CDR3aa: CASSLGLAGTYEQYF
abundance: -
v_gene: TRBV7-8
d_gene: TRBD2
j_gene: TRBJ2-7

CDR3nt: TGCGCCAGCAGCTGGGGCCGGGGGACTAGCAACTACAATGAGCAGTTCTTC
CDR3aa: CASSWGRGTSNYNEQFF
abundance: once
v_gene: TRBV5-1
d_gene: TRBD2
j_gene: TRBJ2-1